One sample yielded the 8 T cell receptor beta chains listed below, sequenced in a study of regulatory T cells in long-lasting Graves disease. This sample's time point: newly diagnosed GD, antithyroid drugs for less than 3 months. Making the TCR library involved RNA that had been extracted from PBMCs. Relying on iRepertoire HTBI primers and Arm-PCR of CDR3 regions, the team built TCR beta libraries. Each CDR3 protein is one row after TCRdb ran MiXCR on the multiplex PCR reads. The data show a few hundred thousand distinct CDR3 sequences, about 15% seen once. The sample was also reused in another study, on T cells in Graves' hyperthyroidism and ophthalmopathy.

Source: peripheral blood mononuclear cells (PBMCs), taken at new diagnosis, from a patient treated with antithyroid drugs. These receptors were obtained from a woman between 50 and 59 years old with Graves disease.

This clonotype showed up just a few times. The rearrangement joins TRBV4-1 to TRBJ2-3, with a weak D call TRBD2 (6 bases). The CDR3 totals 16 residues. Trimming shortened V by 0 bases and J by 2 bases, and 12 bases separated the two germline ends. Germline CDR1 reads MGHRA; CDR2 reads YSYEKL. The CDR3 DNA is TGCGCCAGCAGCCAAGAGACTAGTTGGGCCACAGATACGCAGTATTTT. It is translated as CASSQETSWATDTQYF.

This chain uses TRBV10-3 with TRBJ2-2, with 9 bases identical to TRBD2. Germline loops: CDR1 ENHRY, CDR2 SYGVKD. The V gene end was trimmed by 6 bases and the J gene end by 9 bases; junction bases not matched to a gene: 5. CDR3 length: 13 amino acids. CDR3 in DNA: TGTGCCATCAGGACGAGCGGGAGGAGGGAGCTGTTTTTT. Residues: CAIRTSGRRELFF.

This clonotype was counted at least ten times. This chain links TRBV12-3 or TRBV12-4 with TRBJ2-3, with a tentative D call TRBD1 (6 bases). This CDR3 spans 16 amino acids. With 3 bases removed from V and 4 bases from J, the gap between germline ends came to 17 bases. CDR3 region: CASSLYFRQGPDTQYF. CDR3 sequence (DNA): TGTGCCAGCAGTTTGTATTTTCGGCAGGGGCCAGATACGCAGTATTTT.

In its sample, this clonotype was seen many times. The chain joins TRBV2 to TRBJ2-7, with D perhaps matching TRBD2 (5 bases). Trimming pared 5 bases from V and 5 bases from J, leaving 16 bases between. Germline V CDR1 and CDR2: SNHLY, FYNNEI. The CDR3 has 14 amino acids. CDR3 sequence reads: CASSYQVGRDEQYF. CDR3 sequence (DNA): TGTGCCAGCAGTTACCAGGTTGGGCGGGACGAGCAGTACTTC.

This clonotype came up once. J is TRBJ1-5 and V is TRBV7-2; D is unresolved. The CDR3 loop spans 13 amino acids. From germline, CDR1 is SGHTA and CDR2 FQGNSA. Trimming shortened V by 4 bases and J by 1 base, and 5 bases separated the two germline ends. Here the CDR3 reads CASSSRSNQPQHF. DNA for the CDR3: TGTGCCAGCAGCTCCCGAAGCAATCAGCCCCAGCATTTT. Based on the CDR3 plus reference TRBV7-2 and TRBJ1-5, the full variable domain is GAGVSQSPSNKVTEKGKDVELRCDPISGHTALYWYRQSLGQGLEFLIYFQGNSAPDKSGLPSDRFSAERTGGSVSTLTIQRTQQEDSAVYLCASSSRSNQPQHFGDGTRLSIL.

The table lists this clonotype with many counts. CDR3 amino acids: CASSTRTGRAAKNIQYF. The CDR3 nucleotides read TGTGCCAGCAGTACGAGGACAGGGCGGGCGGCCAAAAACATTCAGTACTTC. This chain connects TRBV28 to TRBJ2-4; 8 bases are shared with TRBD1. J gave up 1 base and V 5 bases, and 10 bases lay outside the gene matches. This CDR3 region has 17 residues. CDR1 and CDR2 (germline): MDHEN, SYDVKM.

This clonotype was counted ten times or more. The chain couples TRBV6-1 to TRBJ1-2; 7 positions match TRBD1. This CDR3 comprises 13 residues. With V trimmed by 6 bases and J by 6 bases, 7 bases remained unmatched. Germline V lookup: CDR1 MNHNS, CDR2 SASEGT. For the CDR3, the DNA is TGTGCCAGCAGCTCCGGGACAGCTAATGGCTACACCTTC. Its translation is CASSSGTANGYTF.

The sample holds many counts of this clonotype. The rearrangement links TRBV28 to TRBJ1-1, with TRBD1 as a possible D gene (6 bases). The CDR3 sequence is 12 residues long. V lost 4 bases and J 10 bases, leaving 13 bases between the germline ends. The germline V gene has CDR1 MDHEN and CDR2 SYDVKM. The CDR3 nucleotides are TGTGCCAGCAGTTCTATAACAGGGCGAGCTTTCTTT. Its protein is CASSSITGRAFF.